This is a list of T cell receptor beta chains from one sample in a study of Ad26.COV2.S vaccination and SARS-CoV-2 variants. Profiling relied on immunoSEQ multiplex PCR, and the TCRdb table lists in-frame clones only, not all of them. This repertoire shows a few hundred thousand clones, over 75% found once; its top ten account for about 3.5%. Sequences were derived from peripheral blood, sampled in a trial of Ad26.COV2.S vaccine versus placebo. These receptors were obtained from a person between 18 and 59 years old who received the Ad26.COV2.S COVID-19 vaccine or a placebo. Each CDR3 is given with its conserved first and last residue. D genes are given only for firm matches. Part of the rows lack a size; the others show once, few, many or a class for expanded clones.

V,D,J,size,DNA,CDR3
TRBV11-2,TRBD2,TRBJ2-7,NA,TGTGCCAGCAGCTTCAATAGCGGGGGGCTTGGGGAGCAGTACTTC,CASSFNSGGLGEQYF
TRBV4-1,NA,TRBJ2-1,NA,TGCGCCAGCAGCCCCCCGACTTGGAATGAGCAGTTCTTC,CASSPPTWNEQFF
TRBV18,TRBD2,TRBJ2-2,NA,TGTGCCACCCCTCGGGGGGGCAACACCGGGGAGCTGTTTTTT,CATPRGGNTGELFF
TRBV10-2,TRBD1,TRBJ2-7,NA,TGCGCCAGCAGTGAGCCGGGGAGCGGGACAGGGTCGGACGAGCAGTACTTC,CASSEPGSGTGSDEQYF
TRBV10-2,NA,TRBJ1-5,NA,TGCGCCAGCAGAAGCAGGAACCTCAATCAGCCCCAGCATTTT,CASRSRNLNQPQHF
TRBV7-2,NA,TRBJ1-3,NA,TGTGCCAGCAGCTTAGAGTTTTCCGGCGTTTCTGGAAACACCATATATTTT,CASSLEFSGVSGNTIYF
TRBV5-1,TRBD1,TRBJ1-2,NA,TGCGCCAGCAGTGTCTCGACAGGGACAGGGTATGGCTACACCTTC,CASSVSTGTGYGYTF
TRBV5-4,NA,TRBJ1-1,NA,TGTGCCAGCAGCTTGGATGGGGGTGGCACTGAAGCTTTCTTT,CASSLDGGGTEAFF
TRBV6-2/TRBV6-3,TRBD1,TRBJ2-5,NA,TGTGCCAGCAGCCCCGGGACAGGGGATATAAAGGAGACCCAGTACTTC,CASSPGTGDIKETQYF
TRBV29-1,TRBD1,TRBJ2-3,NA,TGCAGCGTTGGTACAGGGGGCGGCACAGATACGCAGTATTTT,CSVGTGGGTDTQYF
TRBV6-6,TRBD1,TRBJ1-5,NA,TGTGCCATCCAAGGACAGGGAACTGGGCAGCCCCAGCATTTT,CAIQGQGTGQPQHF
TRBV6-5,NA,TRBJ1-1,NA,TGTGCCAGCCGGCAGGGAACGAACACTGAAGCTTTCTTT,CASRQGTNTEAFF
TRBV6-4,TRBD2,TRBJ2-3,many,TGTGCCAGCAGTGAATCTAGCGGGTCCACAGATACGCAGTATTTT,CASSESSGSTDTQYF
TRBV6-5,NA,TRBJ1-5,NA,TGTGCCAGCAGTAACAGGGTCGTGGATCAGCCCCAGCATTTT,CASSNRVVDQPQHF
TRBV6-6,NA,TRBJ1-4,NA,TGTGCCAGCAGACGAGGGACGGCTAATGAAAAACTGTTTTTT,CASRRGTANEKLFF
TRBV12-3/TRBV12-4,NA,TRBJ1-2,NA,TGTGCCAGCAGTTTAGGCTATGGCTACACCTTC,CASSLGYGYTF
TRBV5-4,NA,TRBJ2-1,NA,TGTGCCTCGAGCTCCTCCGTCGGAAAAAATGAGCAGTTCTTC,CASSSSVGKNEQFF
TRBV28,NA,TRBJ2-7,NA,TGTGCCAGCAAGGGGTCGTTGTCGGAGCAGTACTTC,CASKGSLSEQYF
TRBV6-2/TRBV6-3,NA,TRBJ1-6,NA,TGTGCCAGCAGTTCCGCGTTGTCGGGTTCAGGTTCACCCCTCCACTTT,CASSSALSGSGSPLHF
TRBV5-4,NA,TRBJ2-7,NA,TGTGCCAGCAGCCCCTTGGGAGGCACCATCTACGAGCAGTACTTC,CASSPLGGTIYEQYF
TRBV7-3,TRBD1,TRBJ1-2,NA,TGTGCCAGCAGCTCCGGTGGGGGGACAGGGAGCGGCTACACCTTC,CASSSGGGTGSGYTF
TRBV11-2,TRBD1,TRBJ2-5,NA,TGTGCCAGCAGCTCCCTCAGGGGGCTGGAGACCCAGTACTTC,CASSSLRGLETQYF
TRBV3-1/TRBV3-2,NA,TRBJ2-1,NA,TGTGCCAGCAGCCAAGGTGGGACCATCAATGAGCAGTTCTTC,CASSQGGTINEQFF
TRBV2,NA,TRBJ2-3,NA,TGTGCCAGCAGGGGGACTTTTAGCACAGATACGCAGTATTTT,CASRGTFSTDTQYF
TRBV9,TRBD1,TRBJ2-1,once,TGTGCCAGCAGCGCGGGACAGCTAAGGAATGAGCAGTTCTTC,CASSAGQLRNEQFF
TRBV11-2,NA,TRBJ2-1,NA,TGTGCCAGCAGCTTATTAATTTCACTTTACTCCTACAATGAGCAGTTCTTC,CASSLLISLYSYNEQFF
TRBV5-1,NA,TRBJ1-2,NA,TGCGCCAGCAGCTTGGGGTGGGGCGAGAGTGGCTACACCTTC,CASSLGWGESGYTF
TRBV27,NA,TRBJ1-2,NA,TGTGCCAGCAGTCCACCGGGACGGTATGGCTACACCTTC,CASSPPGRYGYTF
TRBV18,TRBD1,TRBJ1-3,once,TGTGCCAGCTCACGAGGGACAGGCGGAAACACCATATATTTT,CASSRGTGGNTIYF
TRBV9,TRBD2,TRBJ2-3,once,TGTGCCAGCAGGTCGAGTCTAGCGGGGAAAGATACGCAGTATTTT,CASRSSLAGKDTQYF
TRBV11-2,TRBD1,TRBJ2-7,few,TGTGCCAGCAGCCGCGGGACAGGCTCCTACGAGCAGTACTTC,CASSRGTGSYEQYF
TRBV7-2,NA,TRBJ2-7,NA,TGTGCCAGCAGCTCCTGGTCCCAGGTCGAGCAGTACTTC,CASSSWSQVEQYF
TRBV6-6,NA,TRBJ2-7,NA,TGTGCCAGCAGTTCTTTATACGAGCAGTACTTC,CASSSLYEQYF
TRBV5-6,NA,TRBJ2-1,NA,TGTGCCAGCAGCTTGGGGACGGGATGGTCCTACAATGAGCAGTTCTTC,CASSLGTGWSYNEQFF
TRBV15,NA,TRBJ1-5,NA,TGTGCCACCAGCACCACTAGGACGTCAAGTCAGCCCCAGCATTTT,CATSTTRTSSQPQHF
TRBV2,TRBD1,TRBJ2-7,NA,TGTGCCAGCAGGCAGACAGGGGTGTACGAGCAGTACTTC,CASRQTGVYEQYF
TRBV3-1/TRBV3-2,TRBD2,TRBJ2-3,NA,TGTGCCAGCAGCCAGGGACTATCCAGCACAGATACGCAGTATTTT,CASSQGLSSTDTQYF
TRBV6-5,NA,TRBJ1-1,once,TGTGCCAGCAGCACAGGGTCAAGTCCGAACACTGAAGCTTTCTTT,CASSTGSSPNTEAFF
TRBV7-3,NA,TRBJ1-1,NA,TGTGCCAGCAGCTTCTCCGAGAGCACTGAAGCTTTCTTT,CASSFSESTEAFF
TRBV7-9,TRBD1,TRBJ1-3,NA,TGTGCCAGCAGCCCCTACGGACAGGGGATGGGAAACACCATATATTTT,CASSPYGQGMGNTIYF